Here is one T cell receptor (beta chain) with its context. Its target is unknown. The table came from immunoSEQ multiplex PCR; TCRdb's copy has only in-frame clones and leaves some out. The table records tens of thousands of clones, roughly 87% of them present only once. This sample stems from a study of T cells in localized non-small cell lung cancer. Study observations and caveats: In adjacent lung appeared a median around 59 of the top 100 tumor clones.

Germline V gene data show CDR1 as MGHDK and CDR2 as SYGVNS. The CDR3 is made up of 15 amino acids. Trimming pared 3 bases from V and 7 bases from J, leaving 16 bases between. Specimen: peripheral blood, collected before any cancer treatment. This receptor was identified in a man aged 40 to 70 with stage I squamous cell lung carcinoma. The V gene is TRBV25-1, the J gene TRBJ2-1; D is tentatively TRBD1 or TRBD2 (5 bases each). The CDR3 sequence is CASSDIGIGANEQFF. The CDR3 DNA reads as TGTGCCAGCAGTGATATAGGAATCGGGGCGAATGAGCAGTTCTTC.